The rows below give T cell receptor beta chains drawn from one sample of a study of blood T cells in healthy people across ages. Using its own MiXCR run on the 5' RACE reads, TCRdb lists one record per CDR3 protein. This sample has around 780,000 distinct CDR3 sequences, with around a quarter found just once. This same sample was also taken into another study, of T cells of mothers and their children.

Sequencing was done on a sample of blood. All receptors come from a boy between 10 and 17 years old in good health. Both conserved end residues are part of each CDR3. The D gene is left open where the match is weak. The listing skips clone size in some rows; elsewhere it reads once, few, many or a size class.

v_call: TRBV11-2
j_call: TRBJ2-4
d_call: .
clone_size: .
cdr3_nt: TGTGCCAGCAGCCCTCGGCTTGACGTAGCCAAAAACATTCAGTACTTC
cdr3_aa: CASSPRLDVAKNIQYF

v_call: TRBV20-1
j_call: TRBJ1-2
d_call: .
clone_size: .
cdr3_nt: TGCAGTGCTAGAGGGGGGACGAACTATGGCTACACCTTC
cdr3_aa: CSARGGTNYGYTF

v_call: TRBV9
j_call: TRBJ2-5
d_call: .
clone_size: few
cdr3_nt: TGTGCCAGCAGCCCCTCTCAGGGGGAGACCCAGTACTTC
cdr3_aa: CASSPSQGETQYF

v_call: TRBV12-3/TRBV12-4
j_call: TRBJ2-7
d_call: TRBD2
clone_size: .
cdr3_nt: TGTGCCAGCAGTCCCGGGGGGTCTAATTACGAGCAGTACTTC
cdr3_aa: CASSPGGSNYEQYF

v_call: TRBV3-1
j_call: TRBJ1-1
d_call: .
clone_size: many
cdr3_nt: TGTGCCAGCAGCCAACAGCTAGGGACTGAAGCTTTCTTT
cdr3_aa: CASSQQLGTEAFF

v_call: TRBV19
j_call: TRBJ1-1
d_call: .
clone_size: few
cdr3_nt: TGTGCCAGTAGCCTCAGCCCAATGAACACTGAAGCTTTCTTT
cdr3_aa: CASSLSPMNTEAFF

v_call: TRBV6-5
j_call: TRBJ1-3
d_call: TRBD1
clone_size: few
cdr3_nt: TGTGCCAGCAGTTACTGGACAGGGAGTGGAAACACCATATATTTT
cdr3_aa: CASSYWTGSGNTIYF

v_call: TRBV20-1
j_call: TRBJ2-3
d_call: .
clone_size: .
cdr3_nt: TGCAGTGCAAGGACACAAGTATTCACAGATACGCAGTATTTT
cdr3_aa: CSARTQVFTDTQYF

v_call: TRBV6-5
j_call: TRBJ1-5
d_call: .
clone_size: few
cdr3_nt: TGTGCCAGCACCACACAAAGGGATCAGCCCCAGCATTTT
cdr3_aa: CASTTQRDQPQHF

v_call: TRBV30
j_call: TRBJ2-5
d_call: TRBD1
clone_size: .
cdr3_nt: TGTGCCTGGAGTCGAAATTCAGGGGGTCGGGAGACCCAGTACTTC
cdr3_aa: CAWSRNSGGRETQYF

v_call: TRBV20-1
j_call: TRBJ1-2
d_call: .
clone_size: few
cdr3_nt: TGCAGTGCTAGCCCGAGGACATATAGCCAGTCTAACTATGGCTACACCTTC
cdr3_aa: CSASPRTYSQSNYGYTF

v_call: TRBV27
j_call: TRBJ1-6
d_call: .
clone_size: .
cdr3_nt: TGTGCCAGCAGTTGGGCTGGGGTCTCCTATAATTCACCCCTCCACTTT
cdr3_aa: CASSWAGVSYNSPLHF

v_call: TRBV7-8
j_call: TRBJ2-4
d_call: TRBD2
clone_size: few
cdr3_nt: TGTGCCAGCAGCTTAGGGCGGGGGGGTAACATTCAGTACTTC
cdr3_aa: CASSLGRGGNIQYF

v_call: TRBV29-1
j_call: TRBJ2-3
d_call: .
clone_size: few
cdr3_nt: TGCAGCGTCGGAGGGTTCGGTAGCACAGATACGCAGTATTTT
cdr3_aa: CSVGGFGSTDTQYF

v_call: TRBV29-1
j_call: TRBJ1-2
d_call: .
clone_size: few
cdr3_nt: TGCAGCGTCCCCGAAAGGACAGCCCGAAGGGGCTACACCTTC
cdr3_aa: CSVPERTARRGYTF

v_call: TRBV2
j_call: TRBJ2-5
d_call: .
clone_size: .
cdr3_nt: TGTGCCAGCATGCGGGACCACACTCGAGGGGAGACCCAGTACTTC
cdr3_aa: CASMRDHTRGETQYF

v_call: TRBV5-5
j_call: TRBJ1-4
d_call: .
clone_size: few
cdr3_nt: TGTGCCAGCAGCACTGTCGCGGGTAGGACTAATGAAAAACTGTTTTTT
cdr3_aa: CASSTVAGRTNEKLFF

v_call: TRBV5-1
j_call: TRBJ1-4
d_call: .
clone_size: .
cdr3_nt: TGCGCCAGCAGCTTGGGAGGTGGCAGTCTCAATGAAAAACTGTTTTTT
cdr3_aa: CASSLGGGSLNEKLFF

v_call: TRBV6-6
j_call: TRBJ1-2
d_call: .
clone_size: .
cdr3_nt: TGTGCCAGCAGTGGCCCGGACACCTTC
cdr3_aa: CASSGPDTF

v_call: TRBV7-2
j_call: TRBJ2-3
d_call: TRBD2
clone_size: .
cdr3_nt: TGTGCCAGCAGCTTCGAGACTAGCGGGCGGGATACGCAGTATTTT
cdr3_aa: CASSFETSGRDTQYF

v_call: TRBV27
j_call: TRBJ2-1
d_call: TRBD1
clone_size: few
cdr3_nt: TGTGCCAGCAGTTTATCGGACAGGGGGGCCTACAATGAGCAGTTCTTC
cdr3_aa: CASSLSDRGAYNEQFF

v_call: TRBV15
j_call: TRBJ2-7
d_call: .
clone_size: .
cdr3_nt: TGTGCCACCAGCAGAGAAACCGGACGGGGTCAGTACTTC
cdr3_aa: CATSRETGRGQYF

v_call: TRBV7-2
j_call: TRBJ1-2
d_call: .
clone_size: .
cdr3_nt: TGTGCCAGCAGCTTAACGGCAGGGTCGGCGGGCTATGGCTACACCTTC
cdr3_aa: CASSLTAGSAGYGYTF

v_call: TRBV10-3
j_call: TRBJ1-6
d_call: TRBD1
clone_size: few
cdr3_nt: TGTGCCATCAGGAGAGGACAGGGGGATAATTCACCCCTCCACTTT
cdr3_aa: CAIRRGQGDNSPLHF

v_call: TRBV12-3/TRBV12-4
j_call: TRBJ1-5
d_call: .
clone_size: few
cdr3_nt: TGTGCCAGCAATGGGCAGGGCCTTCAGCCCCAGCATTTT
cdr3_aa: CASNGQGLQPQHF

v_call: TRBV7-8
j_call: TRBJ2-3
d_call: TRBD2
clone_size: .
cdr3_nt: TGTGCCAGCAGCTCCCGGACTAAGCGGGGCCTCGATGGGCAGTATTTT
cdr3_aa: CASSSRTKRGLDGQYF

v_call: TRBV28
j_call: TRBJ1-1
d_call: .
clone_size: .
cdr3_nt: TGTGCCAGCAGTCGAGGGATTGGGTACACTGAAGCTTTCTTT
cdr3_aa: CASSRGIGYTEAFF

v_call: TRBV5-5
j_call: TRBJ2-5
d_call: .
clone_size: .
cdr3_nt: TGTGCCAGCAGCATGGAGCAGGGTACCACCCAGTACTTC
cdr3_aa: CASSMEQGTTQYF

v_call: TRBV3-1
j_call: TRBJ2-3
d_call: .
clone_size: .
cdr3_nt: TGTGCCAGCAGCCAGGGGGCCCGCACAGATACGCAGTATTTT
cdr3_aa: CASSQGARTDTQYF

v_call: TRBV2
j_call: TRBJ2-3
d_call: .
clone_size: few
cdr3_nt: TGTGCCGGAACCAAGGGGGTAGCGGCAGATACGCAGTATTTT
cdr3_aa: CAGTKGVAADTQYF

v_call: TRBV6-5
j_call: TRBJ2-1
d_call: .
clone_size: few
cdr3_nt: TGTGCCAGCAGTTACAGTTCCCCAGATGAGCAGTTCTTC
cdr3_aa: CASSYSSPDEQFF

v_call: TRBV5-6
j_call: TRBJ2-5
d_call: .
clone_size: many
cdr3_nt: TGTGCCAGCAGCTTGAGGGTAGGGCTTCAGGAGGAGACCCAGTACTTC
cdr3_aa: CASSLRVGLQEETQYF

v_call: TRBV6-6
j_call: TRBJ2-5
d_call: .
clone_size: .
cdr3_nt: TGTGCCAGCAGAACCCGACAGGAGGCCCTAAGGGAGACCCAGTACTTC
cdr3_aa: CASRTRQEALRETQYF

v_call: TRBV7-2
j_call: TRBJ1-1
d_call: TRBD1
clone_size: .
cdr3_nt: TGTGCCAGCAGCTTCCGATGGACAGGGCACATGAACACTGAAGCTTTCTTT
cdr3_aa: CASSFRWTGHMNTEAFF

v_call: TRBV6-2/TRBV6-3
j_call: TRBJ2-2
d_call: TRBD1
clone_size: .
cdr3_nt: TGTGCCAGCATTGAGGCAGGGGGCCCCAGAAGGGAGCTGTTTTTT
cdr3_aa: CASIEAGGPRRELFF

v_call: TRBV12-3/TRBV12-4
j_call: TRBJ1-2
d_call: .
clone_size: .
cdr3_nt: TGTGCCAGCAGCCGGGGAAAGATCGGTGGCTACACCTTC
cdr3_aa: CASSRGKIGGYTF

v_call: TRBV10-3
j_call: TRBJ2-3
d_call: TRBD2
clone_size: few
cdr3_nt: TGTGCCATCAGTGAGTCGACGGCGGGGGGGCCACAAGATACGCAGTATTTT
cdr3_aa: CAISESTAGGPQDTQYF

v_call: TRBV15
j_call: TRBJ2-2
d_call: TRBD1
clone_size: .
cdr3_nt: TGTGCCACCAGCCCACCGACTGGGACAGTGAACACCGGGGAGCTGTTTTTT
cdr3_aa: CATSPPTGTVNTGELFF

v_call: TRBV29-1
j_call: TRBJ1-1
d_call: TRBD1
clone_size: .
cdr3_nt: TGCAGCGTTTCAGGGGGGACTGAAGCTTTCTTT
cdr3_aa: CSVSGGTEAFF

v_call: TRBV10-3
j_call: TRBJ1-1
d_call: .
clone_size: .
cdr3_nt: TGTGCCGCCAGGGGAGGGTCGGACACTGAAGCTTTCTTT
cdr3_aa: CAARGGSDTEAFF

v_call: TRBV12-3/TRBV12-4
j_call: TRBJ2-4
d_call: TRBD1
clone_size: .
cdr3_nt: TGTGCCAGCAGTTTCGGGACAGGAAAAAACATTCAGTACTTC
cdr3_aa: CASSFGTGKNIQYF

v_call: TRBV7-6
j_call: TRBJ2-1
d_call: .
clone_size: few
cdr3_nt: TGTGCCAGCAGCTCCCAGACCCCGACAGGATACAATGAGCAGTTCTTC
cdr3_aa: CASSSQTPTGYNEQFF

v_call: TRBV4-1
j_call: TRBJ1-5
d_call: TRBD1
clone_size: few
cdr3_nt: TGCGCCAGCAGCCGGACAGGGTTGAGCAATCAGCCCCAGCATTTT
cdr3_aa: CASSRTGLSNQPQHF

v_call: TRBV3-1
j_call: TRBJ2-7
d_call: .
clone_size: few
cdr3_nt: TGTGCCAGCAGCCAAGTGGGGGCCTCTTACGAGCAGTACTTC
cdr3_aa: CASSQVGASYEQYF

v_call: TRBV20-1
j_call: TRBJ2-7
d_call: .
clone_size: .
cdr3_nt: TGCAGTGCTGACCGGGGCCCGCCTTCCTACGAGCAGTACTTC
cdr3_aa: CSADRGPPSYEQYF

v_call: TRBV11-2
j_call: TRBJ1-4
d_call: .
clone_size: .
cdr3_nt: TGTGCCAGCAGCCCCCTCTTGACGGCAACTAATGAAAAACTGTTTTTT
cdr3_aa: CASSPLLTATNEKLFF

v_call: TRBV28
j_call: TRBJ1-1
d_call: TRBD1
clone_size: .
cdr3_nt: TGTGCCAGCAGTGCCGTCGACAGGGGGCGAGACACTGAAGCTTTCTTT
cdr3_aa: CASSAVDRGRDTEAFF

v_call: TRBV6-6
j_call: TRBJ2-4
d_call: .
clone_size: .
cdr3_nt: TGTGCCAGCAGGGGGGCGGAGGCCAAAAACATTCAGTACTTC
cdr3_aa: CASRGAEAKNIQYF